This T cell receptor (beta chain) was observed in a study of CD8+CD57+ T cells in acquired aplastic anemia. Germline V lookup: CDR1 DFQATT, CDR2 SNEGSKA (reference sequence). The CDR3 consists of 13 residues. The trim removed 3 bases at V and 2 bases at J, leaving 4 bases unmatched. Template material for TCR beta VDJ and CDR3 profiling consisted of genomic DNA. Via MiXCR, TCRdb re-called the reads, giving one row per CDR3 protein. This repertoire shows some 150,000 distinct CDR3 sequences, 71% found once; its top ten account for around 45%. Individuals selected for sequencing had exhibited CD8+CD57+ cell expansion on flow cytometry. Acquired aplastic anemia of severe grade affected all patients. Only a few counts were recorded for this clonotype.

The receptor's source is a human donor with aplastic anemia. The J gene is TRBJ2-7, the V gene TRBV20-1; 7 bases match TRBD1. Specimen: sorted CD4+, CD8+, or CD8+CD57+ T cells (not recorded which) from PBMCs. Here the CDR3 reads CSASSDRAYEQYF. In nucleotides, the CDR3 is TGCAGTGCTAGCAGTGACAGGGCCTACGAGCAGTACTTC.